The 15 T cell receptor beta chains listed next were all sequenced from one sample in a study of CD8 T cells in ankylosing spondylitis. The study, taken as a whole, reports: Ankylosing spondylitis blood seemed to carry a telltale TCR beta motif made of roughly eight highly homologous variants.

The antigens of these receptors remain unknown. MiXCR, run by TCRdb on the 5' RACE reads, gives a single entry per CDR3 protein. The data show 500,000 or so distinct CDR3 sequences, about 5.7% seen once. The material sequenced was blood, either unsorted or a sorted T cell fraction (not recorded which). All receptors come from a male donor with ankylosing spondylitis.

This clonotype was counted ten times or more. An end of the junction differs from the germline gene, which may be a read error. The rearrangement uses TRBV7-7 and TRBJ2-1; no clear D. Germline assignment: CDR1 SSHAT and CDR2 FNYEAQ (reference sequence). This CDR3 is 15 amino acids long. CDR3 bases: TGTGCTAGCAGCTTAGTTGACGGATCCTACAATGAGCAGTTCTTC. Residues: CASSLVDGSYNEQFF.

This clonotype occurred a few times. V is TRBV6-6 and J is TRBJ1-1; D is undetermined. This CDR3 contains 12 residues. Trimming took off 2 bases at V and 11 bases at J, with 12 bases between the two ends. Germline V gene lookup returns CDR1 MNHNY and CDR2 SVGAGI (reference sequence). This CDR3 reads CASSYGHSQAFF. As DNA, the CDR3 is TGTGCCAGCAGTTACGGGCACTCACAGGCTTTCTTT.

This clonotype was counted many times. The J gene is TRBJ1-6, the V gene TRBV4-3; the D gene is possibly TRBD1 (5 bases). CDR1 LGHNA and CDR2 YSLEER come from the germline V gene. Trimming took 1 base from V and 9 from J, leaving 13 bases between them. This CDR3 region has 15 residues. The CDR3 DNA follows: TGCGCCAGCAGCCAAGTGGTGGGGGTGATTTCACCCCTCCACTTT. It specifies CASSQVVGVISPLHF.

The sample holds many counts of this clonotype. V is TRBV11-1 and J is TRBJ2-3; possible D gene TRBD2, 5 bases. Germline assignment: CDR1 SGHAT and CDR2 FQDESV (reference sequence). V was shortened by 4 bases and J by 2 bases, with 7 bases between the two germline ends. The CDR3 is made up of 13 amino acids. The CDR3 region is CASSWEPTDTQYF. CDR3 DNA sequence: TGTGCCAGCAGCTGGGAGCCCACAGATACGCAGTATTTT.

This clonotype was detected ten times or more. The chain has TRBV27 and TRBJ2-1; 14 nucleotides align to TRBD2. This CDR3 spans 13 amino acids. With 6 bases clipped from V and 8 bases from J, the junction kept 0 bases outside the gene matches. From germline, CDR1 is MNHEY and CDR2 SMNVEV (reference sequence). The CDR3 region is CASRGLAGDEQFF. The CDR3 coding sequence is TGTGCCAGCAGGGGACTAGCGGGAGATGAGCAGTTCTTC.

This clonotype was counted ten times or more. In DNA, the CDR3 is TGCGCCAGCAGCCAAGCAGCGGGGGCGACTACGCAGTATTTT. It is translated as CASSQAAGATTQYF. The J gene is TRBJ2-3, the V gene TRBV4-3; 8 nucleotides match TRBD2. The CDR3 is 14 amino acids. Germline V gene data show CDR1 as LGHNA and CDR2 as YSLEER. Losses at the gene ends were 1 base for V and 8 bases for J; bases not matched to a gene: 5.

This clonotype came up many times. The chain has TRBV12-3 or TRBV12-4 and TRBJ2-7, with D perhaps TRBD1 (7 bases). Trimming shortened V by 5 bases and J by 2 bases, and 13 bases separated the two germline ends. This CDR3 region has 14 residues. The CDR3 nucleotides are TGTGCCAGCAGTGCGGGGCAGGGGGCCTACGAGCAGTACTTC. This sequence encodes CASSAGQGAYEQYF.

The sample holds many counts of this clonotype. The genes are TRBV7-2 and TRBJ1-5; a possible D gene is TRBD1 (6 bases). The CDR3 extends over 13 amino acids. V lost 6 bases and J 7 bases, leaving 13 bases between the germline ends. Germline V gene lookup returns CDR1 SGHTA and CDR2 FQGNSA. The CDR3 DNA reads TGTGCCAGCAGTTTTGACAGGCTCCAGCCCCAGCATTTT. It yields the protein CASSFDRLQPQHF.

This clonotype was found many times. The V gene is TRBV7-2, the J gene TRBJ1-2; tentative D call: TRBD1 (6 bases). With 5 bases removed from V and 6 bases from J, the gap between germline ends came to 16 bases. CDR3 length: 14 residues. The germline gives CDR1 SGHTA, CDR2 FQGNSA. The CDR3 DNA reads as TGTGCCAGCAGCACGAAAGGAGGGACACATGGCTACACCTTC. This sequence encodes CASSTKGGTHGYTF.

The chain recombines TRBV7-2 with TRBJ2-2, with 8 bases identical to TRBD1. Germline V gene lookup returns CDR1 SGHTA and CDR2 FQGNSA. Trimming removed 4 bases from V and 4 bases from J; junction bases left unmatched: 5. The CDR3 runs 15 residues. The CDR3 DNA reads as TGTGCCAGCAGCTATCGGACAGGGTTCACCGGGGAGCTGTTTTTT. Translated: CASSYRTGFTGELFF.

This clonotype was detected many times. This chain connects TRBV10-3 to TRBJ1-4; D ambiguous. From germline, CDR1 is ENHRY and CDR2 SYGVKD. Trimming took 6 bases from V and 0 from J, leaving 8 bases between them. The CDR3 totals 14 residues. The CDR3 here is CAIRGSATNEKLFF. The CDR3 bases are TGTGCCATCAGGGGCAGTGCAACTAATGAAAAACTGTTTTTT.

This clonotype was found a few times. This chain joins TRBV7-2 and TRBJ2-2; D is tentatively TRBD1 or TRBD2 (6 bases each). The CDR3 totals 14 residues. Germline loops: CDR1 SGHTA, CDR2 FQGNSA. V lost 5 bases, J lost 7 bases, and 14 bases lay in between. The CDR3 DNA is TGTGCCAGCAGCACCATGGGGGGCAGCGGGGAGCTGTTTTTT. It yields the protein CASSTMGGSGELFF. Full variable domain (outside the CDR3, taken from reference TRBV7-2 and TRBJ2-2): GAGVSQSPSNKVTEKGKDVELRCDPISGHTALYWYRQSLGQGLEFLIYFQGNSAPDKSGLPSDRFSAERTGGSVSTLTIQRTQQEDSAVYLCASSTMGGSGELFFGEGSRLTVL.

This clonotype has a count of ten or more. The gene calls are TRBV4-3 and TRBJ2-7, with TRBD1 as a possible D gene (6 bases). The CDR3 is made up of 15 amino acids. Deletions cut 3 bases from V and 2 bases from J, with 14 bases between. The V gene's germline CDR1 is LGHNA and CDR2 YSLEER. Here the CDR3 reads CASSQGTTNPYEQYF. The DNA for the CDR3 is TGCGCCAGCAGCCAGGGGACAACGAACCCCTACGAGCAGTACTTC.

This sequence joins TRBV11-2 and TRBJ2-5; 9 bases align to TRBD1. The trim removed 5 bases at V and 4 bases at J, leaving 8 bases unmatched. The germline CDR1 and CDR2 sequences are SGHAT and FQNNGV. The CDR3 is 15 residues long. The DNA for the CDR3 is TGTGCCAGCAGCGAAGGGGGACAGGGAAGAGAGACCCAGTACTTC. Translated, it gives CASSEGGQGRETQYF.

V usage is TRBV5-1 and J usage is TRBJ1-2; perhaps TRBD1 as D (5 bases). Germline CDR1 and CDR2: SGHRS and YFSETQ. V lost 0 bases to trimming and J lost 2 bases, with 14 bases between them. This CDR3 has 16 amino acids. The CDR3 here is CASSLGAMTVNYGYTF. The CDR3 DNA reads as TGCGCCAGCAGCTTGGGCGCAATGACAGTAAACTATGGCTACACCTTC.